The 25 T cell receptor beta chains below all came from one sample that was sequenced in a study of T cell repertoires in cytomegalovirus infection (dated by TCRdb to the late 2010s). For these receptors, no antigen is known. This specimen's treatment or condition label, interpreted: in vitro stimulation with specific CMV peptide epitopes to enrich CMV-specific T cells. These reads were obtained on an Illumina HiSeq 1500. Clones were called with MiXCR by TCRdb after fastp trimmed the public reads at Q25, and only in-frame beta chains were retained. Rows with one shared CDR3 protein collapse into an entry with the most common genes and DNA. The sample yields 150,000 or so distinct CDR3 sequences; around 32% were counted once. The ten biggest clones cover roughly half of the sample. Specimen: CD8+ T cells from cultured PBMCs, collected from culture after CMV antigen stimulation. Source of these receptors: a human donor in good health (CMV status not recorded). Some clones in this sample may be carry-over from other donors' samples.

In its sample, this clonotype was seen many times. The chain joins TRBV6-2 or TRBV6-3 to TRBJ1-1; possible D gene TRBD1, 5 bases. The V gene lost 6 bases and the J gene lost 6 bases, with 17 bases spanning the gap. This CDR3 spans 14 amino acids. The V gene's germline CDR1 is MNHEY and CDR2 SVGEGT. This CDR3 is CASSTGTAKAEAFF. The DNA of the CDR3 is TGTGCCAGCAGCACTGGGACGGCTAAGGCTGAAGCTTTCTTT.

CDR3 in DNA: TGTGCCAGCAGCTTAAGCGACTACAATGAGCAGTTCTTC. Translating it yields CASSLSDYNEQFF. V is TRBV7-9 and J is TRBJ2-1; D unclear. From germline, CDR1 is SEHNR and CDR2 FQNEAQ (reference sequence). CDR3 length: 13 residues. V was shortened by 2 bases and J by 3 bases, with 5 bases between the two germline ends.

This clonotype has only a few counts. The chain recombines TRBV6-1 with TRBJ1-5, with TRBD1 identical over 7 bases. Germline CDR1 is MNHNS and CDR2 is SASEGT. V gave up 6 bases and J gave up 7 bases; unmatched junction bases: 6. The CDR3 has 13 residues. The CDR3 sequence is CASSPTGVQPQHF. The CDR3 DNA reads TGTGCCAGCAGCCCAACAGGGGTCCAGCCCCAGCATTTT.

This chain links TRBV6-5 with TRBJ2-1, with D perhaps matching TRBD2 (5 bases). This CDR3 region has 15 residues. Germline V CDR1 and CDR2: MNHEY, SVGAGI. The V gene lost 4 bases and the J gene lost 0 bases, with 10 bases spanning the gap. The CDR3 region is CASSSGSSSYNEQFF. The CDR3 nucleotides read TGTGCCAGCAGTTCGGGGTCGAGCTCCTACAATGAGCAGTTCTTC.

This clonotype was picked up many times. V is TRBV7-2 and J is TRBJ2-5; D not certain. The ends were cut back, 4 bases at V and 2 bases at J, with 11 bases in the middle. Germline CDR1 and CDR2: SGHTA and FQGNSA. The CDR3 totals 14 residues. The CDR3 here is CASSSLGWQETQYF. Here the CDR3 DNA reads TGTGCCAGCAGCTCCCTCGGTTGGCAAGAGACCCAGTACTTC.

This clonotype was picked up one time. The chain joins TRBV6-5 to TRBJ2-7, with 9 bases aligning to TRBD1. The CDR3 totals 15 residues. CDR1 and CDR2 from the germline V gene are MNHEY and SVGAGI. J was trimmed by 3 bases and V by 4 bases; bases with no gene match: 7. The CDR3 DNA sequence: TGTGCCAGCAGTTGGGGACCGGGACAGGGCTACGAGCAGTACTTC. Amino acids: CASSWGPGQGYEQYF.

This chain uses TRBV6-1 with TRBJ1-1, with a tentative D call TRBD1 (5 bases). Trimming took off 2 bases at V and 12 bases at J, with 22 bases between the two ends. Germline V gene sequence: CDR1 MNHNS, CDR2 SASEGT. The CDR3 totals 15 residues. CDR3 DNA sequence: TGTGCCAGCAGTGAAAGGGGAGAGCGGAGGTCGGAAACTTTCTTT. Translating gives CASSERGERRSETFF.

This CDR3 reads CASSPTSGLMVDTQYF. The CDR3 region has the DNA TGTGCCAGCAGCCCCACTAGCGGGTTAATGGTAGATACGCAGTATTTT. This sequence joins TRBV7-3 and TRBJ2-3; 9 bases fit TRBD2. The CDR3 loop spans 16 amino acids. Germline CDR1 reads SGHTA; CDR2 reads FQGTGA. The junction had 11 bases not matched to a gene; V was cut back by 5 bases and J by 5 bases.

The table lists this clonotype with a few counts. The V gene is TRBV28, the J gene TRBJ1-4; 7 bases are shared with TRBD1. Germline assignment: CDR1 MDHEN and CDR2 SYDVKM. The CDR3 spans 14 residues. V was clipped by 8 bases and J by 8 bases; unmatched bases: 11. The CDR3 loop is CASAKTGIREKLFF. CDR3 nucleotides: TGTGCCAGCGCTAAGACAGGGATCCGCGAAAAACTGTTTTTT.

The sample holds a few counts of this clonotype. CDR3 sequence (DNA): TGTGCCAGCAGTGAATGGTCGAACACTGAAGCTTTCTTT. Its protein product is CASSEWSNTEAFF. The chain couples TRBV2 to TRBJ1-1; D call uncertain. The CDR3 extends over 13 amino acids. Trimming took off 2 bases at V and 1 base at J, with 5 bases between the two ends. CDR1 and CDR2 (germline): SNHLY, FYNNEI.

This clonotype occurred a few times. This rearrangement joins TRBV19 to TRBJ2-7, with D possibly TRBD1 on 5 matching bases. The V and J ends lost 3 bases and 4 bases respectively, with 13 bases between them. This CDR3 region has 14 residues. Per germline, CDR1 LNHDA and CDR2 SQIVND (reference sequence). CDR3 protein: CASSMIGAGYEQYF. The CDR3 DNA is TGTGCCAGTAGTATGATTGGGGCAGGGTACGAGCAGTACTTC.

This clonotype was observed at least ten times. CDR3 region: CASSLAPYNQPQHF. The CDR3, as DNA: TGTGCCAGCAGCTTAGCGCCCTACAATCAGCCCCAGCATTTT. The chain combines TRBV7-8 with TRBJ1-5, with D unresolved. V lost 0 bases, J lost 3 bases, and 6 bases lay in between. CDR1 SGHVS and CDR2 FQNEAQ come from the germline V gene. The CDR3 is 14 amino acids.

V and J are TRBV6-4 and TRBJ1-1, with a weak D call TRBD1 (5 bases). CDR1 MRHNA and CDR2 SNTAGT come from the germline V gene. This CDR3 is built from 14 residues. V lost 4 bases and J 3 bases, leaving 12 bases between the germline ends. The DNA for the CDR3 is TGTGCCAGCAGTGGAACAGGTCTGGACACTGAAGCTTTCTTT. It encodes CASSGTGLDTEAFF.

V usage is TRBV7-2 and J usage is TRBJ2-5, with D unresolved. There are 13 residues in the CDR3. V dropped 5 bases and J dropped 2 bases, with 9 bases sitting between them. Germline loops: CDR1 SGHTA, CDR2 FQGNSA. The CDR3 DNA reads TGTGCCAGCAGCGAAGACTTGCAAGAGACCCAGTACTTC. Its protein product is CASSEDLQETQYF.

This sequence joins TRBV19 and TRBJ1-5, with D unresolved. Trimming stripped 5 bases from V and 0 bases from J, with 14 bases between. The CDR3 length is 16 residues. CDR1 and CDR2 (germline): LNHDA, SQIVND (reference sequence). In DNA form, the CDR3 reads TGTGCCAGTAGTCCTCAGGCACCTTATAGCAATCAGCCCCAGCATTTT. Protein: CASSPQAPYSNQPQHF.

The chain links TRBV2 to TRBJ1-1; no clear D. The germline V gene encodes CDR1 SNHLY and CDR2 FYNNEI. This CDR3 spans 16 amino acids. Trimming left V 4 bases short and J 1 base short, with 16 bases between. CDR3 sequence (DNA): TGTGCCAGCAGTGGGTCTTTTGAGGAGGGGAACACTGAAGCTTTCTTT. Amino acid sequence: CASSGSFEEGNTEAFF.

A note on this clonotype: A read error may account for a junction end that differs from germline. The chain's CDR3 is CASSYARTVNTEAYF. The CDR3 DNA reads as TGTGCCAGCAGTTACGCCCGGACAGTGAACACTGAAGCTTACTTT. V is TRBV6-5 and J is TRBJ1-1, with a tentative D call TRBD1 (6 bases). The germline V gene has CDR1 MNHEY and CDR2 SVGAGI. This CDR3 comprises 15 residues.

The sample holds a few counts of this clonotype. The chain has TRBV2 and TRBJ1-1; D perhaps matches TRBD1 (5 bases). The length of the CDR3 is 14 residues. CDR1 and CDR2 (germline): SNHLY, FYNNEI. With 10 bases removed from V and 3 bases from J, the gap between germline ends came to 18 bases. This chain's CDR3 is CAKSQGKTDTEAFF. The CDR3 nucleotides read TGTGCCAAATCCCAGGGTAAGACTGACACTGAAGCTTTCTTT.

The gene calls are TRBV4-1 and TRBJ2-7; 7 bases map to TRBD1. The germline CDR1 and CDR2 sequences are MGHRA and YSYEKL. V gave up 0 bases and J gave up 2 bases; unmatched junction bases: 4. The CDR3 is made up of 15 amino acids. The CDR3 nucleotides are TGCGCCAGCAGCCAAGAGGACAGGTCGGCCTACGAGCAGTACTTC. This encodes CASSQEDRSAYEQYF.

V is TRBV4-1 and J is TRBJ2-1; D remains unclear. This CDR3 contains 13 residues. Between the trimmed V and J ends, which lost 0 bases and 11 bases, there was a span of 11 bases. Germline V gene data show CDR1 as MGHRA and CDR2 as YSYEKL. CDR3 DNA: TGCGCCAGCAGCCAAGATACCCGCAGCCAGCAGTTCTTC. It translates to CASSQDTRSQQFF.

V is TRBV5-1 and J is TRBJ2-1; D is unclear. Per germline, CDR1 SGHRS and CDR2 YFSETQ. V gave up 0 bases and J gave up 9 bases, with 4 bases separating them. The length of the CDR3 is 11 residues. The CDR3 DNA follows: TGCGCCAGCAGCTTGGAGGGTGAGCAGTTCTTC. Amino acids: CASSLEGEQFF.

This clonotype was detected only a few times. The J gene is TRBJ2-1, the V gene TRBV7-9, with TRBD2 matching over 8 bases. V lost 1 base, J lost 7 bases, and 3 bases stayed unmatched. Germline V gene sequence: CDR1 SEHNR, CDR2 FQNEAQ (reference sequence). The CDR3 consists of 14 residues. CDR3 protein: CASSLGGGMNEQFF. CDR3 bases: TGTGCCAGCAGCTTAGGCGGGGGGATGAATGAGCAGTTCTTC.

This clonotype came up a few times. The chain employs TRBV9 and TRBJ2-7; 11 bases are shared with TRBD2. J was trimmed by 3 bases and V by 0 bases; bases with no gene match: 5. Germline values: CDR1 SGDLS, CDR2 YYNGEE. The CDR3 contains 16 residues. The CDR3 reads CASSVDLAGGIYEQYF. CDR3 in DNA: TGTGCCAGCAGCGTAGACTTAGCGGGGGGGATCTACGAGCAGTACTTC. Based on the CDR3 plus reference TRBV9 and TRBJ2-7, the full variable domain is DSGVTQTPKHLITATGQRVTLRCSPRSGDLSVYWYQQSLDQGLQFLIQYYNGEERAKGNILERFSAQQFPDLHSELNLSSLELGDSALYFCASSVDLAGGIYEQYFGPGTRLTVT.

This clonotype was counted a single time. At one of its ends the junction is not consistent with the germline gene, which may arise from a read error. This chain uses TRBV4-1 with TRBJ2-7; D is unclear. This CDR3 region has 12 residues. Germline V lookup: CDR1 MGHRA, CDR2 YSYEKL. CDR3 loop: CASRQGNREQYF. Here the CDR3 DNA reads TGCGCCAGCCGCCAAGGGAATCGCGAGCAGTACTTC.

V gene TRBV18 combines with J gene TRBJ1-2, with 9 positions matching TRBD1. V trimming: 0 bases; J trimming: 5 bases; junction bases outside the gene matches: 4. The CDR3 runs 15 residues. The germline CDR1 and CDR2 sequences are KGHSH and LQKENI. This CDR3 is CASSPPGTGRYGYTF. DNA for the CDR3: TGTGCCAGCTCACCACCGGGGACAGGGAGGTATGGCTACACCTTC.